This T cell receptor (beta chain) emerged from a study of T cells after yellow fever vaccination. Study results and caveats: Once the booster was given, most primary-vaccination clones reappeared, at approximately 97% for CD4 and more than 85% for CD8. Peaking faster, on day 5 versus 15, the secondary response was nonetheless weaker.

Germline V gives CDR1 MGHRA, CDR2 YSYEKL. V shed 3 bases and J shed 6 bases, with 15 bases lying between them. The CDR3 is made up of 15 amino acids. TCRdb ran MiXCR on the 5' RACE reads and lists one entry per CDR3 protein. This sample carries approximately 74,000 distinct CDR3 sequences, more than 5.5% of them seen once, and the ten largest clones take roughly 33%. Ten or more counts support this clonotype. Its matching antigen is unknown. The chain carries TRBV4-1 and TRBJ2-1; D is perhaps TRBD1 or TRBD2 (5 bases each). This TCR was sampled from a man between 18 and 29 years old who received the YFV17D yellow fever vaccine. The material was CD8+ T cells sorted from PBMCs, obtained around 5 days after the first yellow fever vaccination. The CDR3 sequence is CASSHRDQEGNEQFF. The DNA for the CDR3 is TGCGCCAGCAGCCACCGGGACCAAGAGGGCAATGAGCAGTTCTTC.